The 19 T cell receptor beta chains below come from one sample, sequenced in a study of pediatric ulcerative colitis. Method: immunoSEQ multiplex PCR; TCRdb's copy keeps in-frame clones and lacks some. The table shows roughly 37,000 clones, with less than 90% occurring only once. The sequenced sample was blood. All receptors derive from a girl aged 5 to 17 with moderate ulcerative colitis.

The chain is built from TRBV11-2 and TRBJ2-1; D is undetermined. Germline CDR1 is SGHAT and CDR2 is FQNNGV. The CDR3 is 12 residues long. The V end was cut by 5 bases, the J end by 12 bases, with 14 bases between. For the CDR3, the DNA is TGTGCCAGCAGCCCAGTCCGGGCAAGGCAGTTCTTC. It translates to CASSPVRARQFF.

The CDR3: CASSQDRGTGGIYEQYF. CDR3 DNA sequence: TGCGCCAGCAGCCAAGACCGCGGGACAGGGGGAATATACGAGCAGTACTTC. The rearrangement uses TRBV4-1 and TRBJ2-7; 11 positions match TRBD1. CDR3 length: 17 residues. Germline CDR1 is MGHRA and CDR2 is YSYEKL. V gave up 0 bases and J gave up 4 bases; unmatched junction bases: 8.

The CDR3 here is CASSDEGGSKAFF. The CDR3 nucleotides read TGTGCCAGCAGTGATGAGGGGGGAAGTAAAGCTTTCTTT. V gene TRBV25-1 combines with J gene TRBJ1-1; D perhaps matches TRBD1 (6 bases). CDR1 is MGHDK and CDR2 is SYGVNS in the germline V gene. This CDR3 has 13 residues. V dropped 3 bases and J dropped 9 bases, with 14 bases sitting between them.

This rearrangement joins TRBV15 to TRBJ2-1, with TRBD2 matching 11 bases. The CDR3 is made up of 15 amino acids. V shed 5 bases, J shed 7 bases, and the junction held 7 bases outside the gene matches. Germline V CDR1 and CDR2: LNHNV, YYDKDF (reference sequence). The CDR3 region is CATSLAGGPGNEQFF. The CDR3 nucleotides are TGTGCCACCAGCTTAGCGGGGGGGCCAGGGAATGAGCAGTTCTTC.

The genes are TRBV18 and TRBJ1-2; unclear D gene. The CDR3 loop spans 14 amino acids. V was pared by 2 bases and J by 0 bases, with 7 bases between. Germline CDR1 KGHSH, CDR2 LQKENI. CDR3 nucleotide sequence: TGTGCCAGCTCACCAACGGGCACTAACTATGGCTACACCTTC. This encodes CASSPTGTNYGYTF.

This CDR3 is CACSRQGVDSPLHF. The CDR3 DNA reads TGTGCCTGCTCGAGACAGGGGGTAGATTCACCCCTCCACTTT. J is TRBJ1-6 and V is TRBV30, with 9 bases lining up with TRBD1. Germline loops: CDR1 GTSNPN, CDR2 SVGIG (reference sequence). The CDR3 consists of 14 residues. Trimming at V came to 6 bases and at J to 8 bases, leaving 8 bases not matched to a gene.

The chain uses TRBV7-2 and TRBJ2-1; possible D gene TRBD1, 5 bases. V was trimmed by 2 bases and J by 9 bases, leaving 17 bases between them. CDR3 length: 15 amino acids. Germline V lookup: CDR1 SGHTA, CDR2 FQGNSA. The CDR3 here is CASSLSPNRMSEQFF. The DNA for the CDR3 is TGTGCCAGCAGCTTATCCCCAAACAGGATGAGTGAGCAGTTCTTC.

This clone was picked up a small number of times. The rearrangement links TRBV29-1 to TRBJ1-2, with 8 nucleotides matching TRBD1. Per the germline V gene, CDR1 is SQVTM and CDR2 is ANQGSEA. This CDR3 is built from 12 residues. V dropped 6 bases and J dropped 3; count of bases not matched to a gene: 3. The CDR3 sequence: CSVETGDYGYTF. Written as DNA, the CDR3 is TGCAGCGTCGAGACAGGGGACTATGGCTACACCTTC.

The chain uses TRBV30 and TRBJ2-3; 9 bases match TRBD2. After removal of 5 bases from V and 0 bases from J, the junction contained 0 bases not matched to a gene. The CDR3 is 13 residues long. Germline V lookup: CDR1 GTSNPN, CDR2 SVGIG (reference sequence). The CDR3 region is CAWGLASTDTQYF. The CDR3 nucleotides read TGTGCCTGGGGACTAGCGAGCACAGATACGCAGTATTTT.

The chain joins TRBV7-9 to TRBJ2-7; D may be TRBD1 (6 bases). Trimming cost V 5 bases and J 1 base, with 15 bases left between them. CDR1 is SEHNR, CDR2 FQNEAQ, per germline (reference sequence). This CDR3 is built from 15 residues. The CDR3 reads CASSLGDTLSYEQYF. CDR3 bases: TGTGCCAGCAGCCTCGGGGACACACTTTCCTACGAGCAGTACTTC.

The V and J genes are TRBV5-6 and TRBJ1-2, with D perhaps matching TRBD1 (5 bases). The CDR3 loop spans 14 amino acids. The germline CDR1 and CDR2 sequences are SGHDT and YYEEEE. Trimming left V 4 bases short and J 2 bases short, with 12 bases between. CDR3 sequence: CASSLPGRNYGYTF. The CDR3 DNA follows: TGTGCCAGCAGCCTCCCGGGACGGAACTATGGCTACACCTTC.

This clone was counted between two and nine times. The V gene is TRBV12-5, the J gene TRBJ1-5; D call uncertain. This CDR3 has 14 residues. V lost 6 bases, J lost 2 bases, and 11 bases lay in between. CDR1 LGHNT and CDR2 FRNRAP come from the germline V gene. DNA of the CDR3: TGTGCTAGTGGCCGCGATTACGGCAATCAGCCCCAGCATTTT. This codes for CASGRDYGNQPQHF. Filled out from reference TRBV12-5 and TRBJ1-5, the complete variable domain reads DARVTQTPRHKVTEMGQEVTMRCQPILGHNTVFWYRQTMMQGLELLAYFRNRAPLDDSGMPKDRFSAEMPDATLATLKIQPSEPRDSAVYFCASGRDYGNQPQHFGDGTRLSIL.

This clone was observed a single time. This chain connects TRBV20-1 to TRBJ2-1; a weak D match, TRBD2 (6 bases). The CDR3 contains 11 residues. V shed 3 bases and J shed 6 bases, with 6 bases lying between them. Looked up from germline, CDR1 is DFQATT and CDR2 is SNEGSKA (reference sequence). Written as DNA, the CDR3 is TGCAGTGCTAGCGGGAGCAATGAGCAGTTCTTC. Translation gives CSASGSNEQFF.

V usage is TRBV6-1 and J usage is TRBJ2-5, with 10 bases that match TRBD1. Germline loops: CDR1 MNHNS, CDR2 SASEGT. With 8 bases clipped from V and 2 bases from J, the junction kept 5 bases outside the gene matches. This CDR3 comprises 14 residues. The CDR3 sequence is CASRDRGLQETQYF. CDR3 sequence (DNA): TGTGCCAGCCGAGACAGGGGGCTACAAGAGACCCAGTACTTC.

The genes are TRBV7-2 and TRBJ1-2; no clear D gene. Germline CDR1 is SGHTA and CDR2 is FQGNSA. V was trimmed by 1 base and J by 5 bases, leaving 8 bases between them. The CDR3 is made up of 13 amino acids. The CDR3 DNA reads as TGTGCCAGCAGCTTAGACTTAGGGTATGGCTACACCTTC. This codes for CASSLDLGYGYTF.

The V and J genes are TRBV5-5 and TRBJ1-5; possibly TRBD1 for D (6 bases). CDR3 length: 15 residues. With 4 bases removed from V and 3 bases from J, the gap between germline ends came to 14 bases. CDR1 is SGHKS and CDR2 is YYEKEE in the germline V gene (reference sequence). The CDR3 bases are TGTGCCAGCAGCACCTGGGGGGGGCCCAATCAGCCCCAGCATTTT. It yields the protein CASSTWGGPNQPQHF.

The chain couples TRBV30 to TRBJ1-4, with D possibly being TRBD1 (6 bases). The CDR3 sequence is 13 residues long. The germline V gene encodes CDR1 GTSNPN and CDR2 SVGIG (reference sequence). V lost 1 base to trimming and J lost 10 bases, with 13 bases between them. CDR3 sequence (DNA): TGTGCCTGGAGTGCCCGACAGGTTGGAAAACTGTTTTTT. Encoded protein: CAWSARQVGKLFF.

In its sample, this clone was seen once. This rearrangement joins TRBV6-1 to TRBJ2-7; 9 bases fit TRBD2. V lost 8 bases to trimming and J lost 1 base; unmatched junction nucleotides: 9. The CDR3 loop spans 15 amino acids. CDR1 is MNHNS and CDR2 is SASEGT in the germline V gene. In DNA form, the CDR3 reads TGTGCCAGCTCAGCTTACGGACTAGCGTCCTACGAGCAGTACTTC. Protein: CASSAYGLASYEQYF.

The CDR3 here is CASSRTSGLEQYF. Here the CDR3 DNA reads TGTGCCAGCAGCCGGACTAGCGGGCTCGAGCAGTACTTC. The chain joins TRBV16 to TRBJ2-7; 11 bases match TRBD2. Germline loops: CDR1 KGHSY, CDR2 FQNENV. CDR3 length: 13 amino acids. V was pared by 4 bases and J by 6 bases, with 2 bases of the junction left unmatched.